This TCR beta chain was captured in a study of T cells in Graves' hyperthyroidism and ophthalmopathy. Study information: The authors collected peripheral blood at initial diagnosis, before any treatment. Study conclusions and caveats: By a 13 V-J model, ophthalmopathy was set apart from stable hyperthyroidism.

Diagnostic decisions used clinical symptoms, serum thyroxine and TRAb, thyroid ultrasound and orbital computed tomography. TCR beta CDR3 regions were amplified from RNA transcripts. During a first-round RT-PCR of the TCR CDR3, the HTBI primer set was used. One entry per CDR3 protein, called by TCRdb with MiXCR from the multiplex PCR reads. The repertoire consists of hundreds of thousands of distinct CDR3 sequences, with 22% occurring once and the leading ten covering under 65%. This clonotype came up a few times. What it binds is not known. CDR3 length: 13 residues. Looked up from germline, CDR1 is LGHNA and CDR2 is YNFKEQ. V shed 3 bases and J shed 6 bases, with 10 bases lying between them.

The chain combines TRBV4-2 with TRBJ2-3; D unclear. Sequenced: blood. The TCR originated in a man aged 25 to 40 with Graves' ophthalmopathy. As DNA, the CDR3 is TGTGCCAGCAGCCAGGGAATAGTGGATACGCAGTATTTT. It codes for CASSQGIVDTQYF.